Presented here are 29 T cell receptor beta chains from one specimen sequenced in a study of cytomegalovirus exposure and HLA in healthy donors. 13 Jbeta primers and 60 Vbeta primers were used for the PCR. Repertoires were generated with immunoSEQ multiplex PCR, while TCRdb's copy carries only in-frame clones and drops some. The sample holds 90,000 to 100,000 clones, approximately 77% seen once. The sample taken for sequencing was PBMCs. These receptors all come from a female donor in good health and CMV-seronegative.

The genes are TRBV5-4 and TRBJ2-3; TRBD1 is a possible D gene (6 bases). The CDR3 runs to 16 residues. Trimming pared 4 bases from V and 5 bases from J, leaving 20 bases between. Per the germline V gene, CDR1 is SGHNT and CDR2 is YYREEE (reference sequence). The CDR3 DNA is TGTGCCAGCAGCCCGGGTAGGCAGGGGACGAGAGATACGCAGTATTTT. It is translated as CASSPGRQGTRDTQYF.

The chain recombines TRBV6-5 with TRBJ2-7, with 10 bases aligning to TRBD1. In germline, CDR1 is MNHEY, CDR2 SVGAGI. V lost 6 bases, J lost 2 bases, and 7 bases stayed unmatched. The length of the CDR3 is 15 residues. The CDR3 DNA reads as TGTGCCAGCAGAGTCAGGGACAGGGGCCCCTACGAGCAGTACTTC. This translates into CASRVRDRGPYEQYF.

The chain recombines TRBV28 with TRBJ1-5; 7 positions match TRBD1. The CDR3 is 15 amino acids. Germline-derived CDR1 and CDR2 are MDHEN and SYDVKM. The ends lost 3 bases at V and 3 bases at J; junction bases unmatched: 5. This chain's CDR3 is CASSFRQGNNQPQHF. The CDR3 nucleotides are TGTGCCAGCAGTTTTAGACAGGGAAACAATCAGCCCCAGCATTTT.

The V call is TRBV27, the J call TRBJ2-1; TRBD2 matches at 7 bases. This CDR3 has 17 residues. From germline, CDR1 is MNHEY and CDR2 SMNVEV (reference sequence). Unmatched junction bases numbered 14, after V lost 2 bases and J lost 7 bases. CDR3 coding DNA: TGTGCCAGCAGTTTAACAATAGGCCTAGCGGTCGAAAATGAGCAGTTCTTC. Protein: CASSLTIGLAVENEQFF.

This clone occurred a few times. The chain carries TRBV2 and TRBJ2-2, with 7 bases aligning to TRBD1. Germline V gene data show CDR1 as SNHLY and CDR2 as FYNNEI. There are 15 residues in the CDR3. The J segment lost 5 bases and the V segment lost 5 bases, leaving 8 bases of the junction unmatched. Here the CDR3 reads CASSPGTVITGELFF. CDR3 sequence (DNA): TGTGCCAGCAGTCCCGGGACAGTCATTACCGGGGAGCTGTTTTTT.

This clone was detected only a few times. This chain connects TRBV7-9 to TRBJ1-5; TRBD1 is a possible D gene (6 bases). The CDR3 sequence is 15 residues long. The germline V and J ends were trimmed by 2 bases and 6 bases, with 14 bases remaining between them. The germline V gene encodes CDR1 SEHNR and CDR2 FQNEAQ (reference sequence). CDR3 loop: CASSLYQGPSQPQHF. The CDR3 DNA is TGTGCCAGCAGCTTATATCAGGGGCCTAGTCAGCCCCAGCATTTT.

The genes are TRBV6-5 and TRBJ1-3; the D is unclear. V was trimmed by 2 bases and J by 7 bases, leaving 3 bases between them. In germline, CDR1 is MNHEY, CDR2 SVGAGI. The CDR3 totals 11 residues. In nucleotides, the CDR3 is TGTGCCAGCAGTTACGCGAACACCATATATTTT. This translates into CASSYANTIYF.

The rearrangement joins TRBV5-4 to TRBJ2-7, with 7 positions matching TRBD1. The junction had 1 base not matched to a gene; V was cut back by 0 bases and J by 4 bases. Per germline, CDR1 SGHNT and CDR2 YYREEE (reference sequence). The CDR3 sequence is 13 residues long. The CDR3 nucleotides are TGTGCCAGCAGCTTGGACAGGGGATACGAGCAGTACTTC. Protein sequence: CASSLDRGYEQYF.

The V call is TRBV19, the J call TRBJ2-5, with 10 bases lining up with TRBD2. Germline values: CDR1 LNHDA, CDR2 SQIVND (reference sequence). With V trimmed by 10 bases and J by 1 base, 3 bases remained unmatched. This CDR3 spans 13 amino acids. The CDR3 coding sequence is TGTGCCACGCGGACTAGCGGCCAAGAGACCCAGTACTTC. This codes for CATRTSGQETQYF. Variable domain in full (rest from reference TRBV19 and TRBJ2-5): DGGITQSPKYLFRKEGQNVTLSCEQNLNHDAMYWYRQDPGQGLRLIYYSQIVNDFQKGDIAEGYSVSREKKESFPLTVTSAQKNPTAFYLCATRTSGQETQYFGPGTRLLVL.

The chain is built from TRBV5-5 and TRBJ1-2, with 8 positions matching TRBD1. The junction had 10 bases not matched to a gene; V was cut back by 4 bases and J by 5 bases. This CDR3 is 15 amino acids long. Germline CDR1 SGHKS, CDR2 YYEKEE (reference sequence). Here the CDR3 DNA reads TGTGCCAGCAGCGTCGGGACAGGCGATTGGTATGGCTACACCTTC. Translating gives CASSVGTGDWYGYTF.

The V call is TRBV7-3, the J call TRBJ2-5; 7 positions match TRBD2. This CDR3 is 17 amino acids long. Trimming at V came to 1 base and at J to 2 bases, leaving 10 bases not matched to a gene. Germline CDR1 and CDR2: SGHTA and FQGTGA. In nucleotides, the CDR3 is TGTGCCAGCAGCTTAAGGCCCGGCGGGGGTCCTCAAGAGACCCAGTACTTC. Its translation is CASSLRPGGGPQETQYF.

This clone was recorded only once. The V gene is TRBV7-3, the J gene TRBJ2-7; tentatively, D is TRBD2 (6 bases). The V gene lost 2 bases and the J gene lost 3 bases, with 8 bases spanning the gap. CDR1 and CDR2 from the germline V gene are SGHTA and FQGTGA. The CDR3 runs to 13 residues. The CDR3 sequence: CASSLSGDYEQYF. DNA of the CDR3: TGTGCCAGCAGCTTATCGGGAGACTACGAGCAGTACTTC.

The chain couples TRBV4-1 to TRBJ2-6; tentative D call: TRBD1 (5 bases). This CDR3 region has 18 residues. Germline CDR1 MGHRA, CDR2 YSYEKL. Trimming shortened V by 1 base and J by 1 base, and 14 bases separated the two germline ends. CDR3 amino acids: CASSQGFRERSGANVLTF. CDR3 coding DNA: TGCGCCAGCAGCCAAGGGTTCAGGGAACGATCTGGGGCCAACGTCCTGACTTTC.

The chain couples TRBV9 to TRBJ2-7; 9 positions match TRBD1. The CDR3 extends over 16 amino acids. The germline V gene encodes CDR1 SGDLS and CDR2 YYNGEE. After removal of 0 bases from V and 5 bases from J, the junction contained 9 bases not matched to a gene. The chain's CDR3 is CASSVGSRDREDEQYF. The CDR3 DNA is TGTGCCAGCAGCGTAGGCTCCCGGGACAGGGAGGACGAGCAGTACTTC.

CDR3 in amino acids: CASSELRGTDTQYF. CDR3 DNA: TGCGCCAGCAGTGAATTGCGGGGGACAGATACGCAGTATTTT. V gene TRBV10-2 combines with J gene TRBJ2-3, with TRBD2 identical over 7 bases. Germline CDR1 reads WSHSY; CDR2 reads SAAADI. After removal of 3 bases from V and 3 bases from J, the junction contained 3 bases not matched to a gene. CDR3 length: 14 residues.

The count of this clone is one. J is TRBJ2-3 and V is TRBV29-1; TRBD2 aligns across 11 bases. This CDR3 comprises 13 residues. Per germline, CDR1 SQVTM and CDR2 ANQGSEA. Germline trimming cut 5 bases from V and 6 bases from J; bases unmatched to any gene: 4. The CDR3 spells CSVQLAGADTQYF. The CDR3 DNA is TGCAGCGTTCAACTAGCGGGAGCCGATACGCAGTATTTT.

This clone was counted a few times. Other DNA sequences in the same sample also yield this CDR3. V is TRBV6-1 and J is TRBJ1-2; tentative D call: TRBD1 (6 bases). V lost 5 bases, J lost 3 bases, and 10 bases lay in between. There are 13 residues in the CDR3. The germline gives CDR1 MNHNS, CDR2 SASEGT. The CDR3 bases are TGTGCCAGCAGTCCAGGGGCGGACTATGGCTACACCTTC. It encodes CASSPGADYGYTF.

In its sample, this clone was seen a few times. This chain connects TRBV28 to TRBJ1-2; perhaps TRBD1 as D (5 bases). Trimming shortened V by 6 bases and J by 2 bases, and 16 bases separated the two germline ends. The CDR3 is 15 residues long. Germline values: CDR1 MDHEN, CDR2 SYDVKM. The CDR3, as DNA: TGTGCCAGCAGACTCCGGGGACTCATGAACTATGGCTACACCTTC. It codes for CASRLRGLMNYGYTF.

The gene calls are TRBV7-3 and TRBJ1-2; unclear D gene. The CDR3 contains 13 residues. The germline V and J ends were trimmed by 1 base and 3 bases, with 6 bases remaining between them. Germline V gene sequence: CDR1 SGHTA, CDR2 FQGTGA. Written as DNA, the CDR3 is TGTGCCAGCAGCTTAAGCGGGGACTATGGCTACACCTTC. This encodes CASSLSGDYGYTF. Looking up the rest from reference TRBV7-3 and TRBJ1-2 gives the full variable domain: GAGVSQTPSNKVTEKGKYVELRCDPISGHTALYWYRQSLGQGPEFLIYFQGTGAADDSGLPNDRFFAVRPEGSVSTLKIQRTERGDSAVYLCASSLSGDYGYTFGSGTRLTVV.

V usage is TRBV7-3 and J usage is TRBJ2-3; D ambiguous. The CDR3 spans 14 residues. Per germline, CDR1 SGHTA and CDR2 FQGTGA. Trimming pared 0 bases from V and 1 base from J, leaving 5 bases between. CDR3 protein: CASSLTGRTDTQYF. The CDR3, as DNA: TGTGCCAGCAGCTTAACGGGCCGCACAGATACGCAGTATTTT.

V is TRBV4-1 and J is TRBJ2-2; the D gene is possibly TRBD1 (5 bases). V gave up 2 bases and J gave up 6 bases, with 7 bases separating them. The CDR3 covers 13 residues. CDR1 MGHRA and CDR2 YSYEKL come from the germline V gene. In nucleotides, the CDR3 is TGCGCCAGCAGCCAACTGACAGCCGGGGAGCTGTTTTTT. This encodes CASSQLTAGELFF.

The gene calls are TRBV6-5 and TRBJ1-1; perhaps TRBD1 as D (6 bases). V was trimmed by 5 bases and J by 0 bases, leaving 10 bases between them. Germline assignment: CDR1 MNHEY and CDR2 SVGAGI. The CDR3 length is 14 residues. CDR3 bases: TGTGCCAGCAGTGTTCAGGGGCTGAACACTGAAGCTTTCTTT. Translating gives CASSVQGLNTEAFF.

J is TRBJ1-2 and V is TRBV6-5; 10 positions agree with TRBD1. This CDR3 contains 14 residues. From germline, CDR1 is MNHEY and CDR2 SVGAGI. With 0 bases clipped from V and 8 bases from J, the junction kept 3 bases outside the gene matches. The CDR3 nucleotides are TGTGCCAGCAGTTACTCGGGACAGGGGAGAGGCTACACCTTC. Translated, it gives CASSYSGQGRGYTF.

This sequence joins TRBV10-3 and TRBJ1-2; TRBD1 agrees at 7 bases. CDR1 is ENHRY and CDR2 is SYGVKD in the germline V gene. Trimming removed 1 base from V and 2 bases from J; junction bases left unmatched: 4. This CDR3 has 15 amino acids. In nucleotides, the CDR3 is TGTGCCATCAGTGAGTTCTCCAGGGGGAACTATGGCTACACCTTC. Translated: CAISEFSRGNYGYTF.

This chain uses TRBV28 with TRBJ2-7; 8 bases line up with TRBD1. Germline V gene sequence: CDR1 MDHEN, CDR2 SYDVKM. Trimming took 10 bases from V and 5 from J; bases not matched to a gene: 10. The CDR3 runs 13 residues. The CDR3 is CATRTGRGHEQYF. The CDR3 coding sequence is TGTGCCACCCGGACAGGGAGAGGTCACGAGCAGTACTTC.

This sequence joins TRBV27 and TRBJ1-2; D perhaps matches TRBD1 (6 bases). CDR1 MNHEY and CDR2 SMNVEV come from the germline V gene (reference sequence). CDR3 length: 13 residues. V lost 6 bases to trimming and J lost 6 bases, with 14 bases between them. The CDR3 protein is CASRDGGADGYTF. The CDR3 DNA reads as TGTGCCAGCAGGGACGGGGGGGCGGATGGCTACACCTTC.

The chain couples TRBV29-1 to TRBJ1-1; 7 positions match TRBD1. The CDR3 length is 11 residues. Germline V gene data show CDR1 as SQVTM and CDR2 as ANQGSEA. Germline trimming cut 7 bases from V and 6 bases from J; bases unmatched to any gene: 5. The CDR3, as DNA: TGCAGCGGCCGGGACAGCTCTGAAGCTTTCTTT. The encoded protein is CSGRDSSEAFF.

V is TRBV6-5 and J is TRBJ2-3, with TRBD2 matching over 8 bases. With V trimmed by 5 bases and J by 7 bases, 8 bases remained unmatched. In germline, CDR1 is MNHEY, CDR2 SVGAGI. The CDR3 covers 14 residues. The CDR3 nucleotides read TGTGCCAGCAGTAGCGGGGGCCTAGGTTATACGCAGTATTTT. It encodes CASSSGGLGYTQYF.

The rearrangement joins TRBV5-1 to TRBJ2-7, with 14 bases aligning to TRBD2. J lost 3 bases, V lost 4 bases, and 21 bases had no gene match. Germline-derived CDR1 and CDR2 are SGHRS and YFSETQ. The CDR3 is made up of 21 amino acids. The CDR3 nucleotides read TGCGCCAGCAGCCTAGACCTTACCGGGACTAGCGGGAGACTGGGGGACTACGAGCAGTACTTC. It encodes CASSLDLTGTSGRLGDYEQYF.